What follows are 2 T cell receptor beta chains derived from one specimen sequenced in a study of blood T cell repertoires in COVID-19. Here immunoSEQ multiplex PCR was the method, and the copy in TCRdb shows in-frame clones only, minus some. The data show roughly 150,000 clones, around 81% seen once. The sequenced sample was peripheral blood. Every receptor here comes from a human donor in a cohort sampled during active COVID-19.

DNA of the CDR3: TGTGCCGTTTTCGCGACACACTATGGCTACACCTTC. Translating it yields CAVFATHYGYTF. This chain connects TRBV19 to TRBJ1-2; unclear D gene. Germline V gene lookup returns CDR1 LNHDA and CDR2 SQIVND (reference sequence). Trimming cost V 11 bases and J 3 bases, with 13 bases left between them. CDR3 size: 12 residues.

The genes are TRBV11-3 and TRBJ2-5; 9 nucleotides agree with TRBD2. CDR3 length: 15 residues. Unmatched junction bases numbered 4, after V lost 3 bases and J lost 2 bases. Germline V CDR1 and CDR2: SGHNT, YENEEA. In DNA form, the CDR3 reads TGTGCCAGCAGCTTTAGCGGGGGAGAACAAGAGACCCAGTACTTC. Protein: CASSFSGGEQETQYF.